This T cell receptor beta chain was found in a study of cytomegalovirus exposure and HLA in healthy donors (dated by TCRdb to between 2016 and 2019). Some background on the complete study: In an earlier analysis of approximately 500 of the donors, roughly 300 Gb of sequence data and 90 million to 120 million unique TCR beta sequences from about 180 million T cells were reported. Roughly 300 gigabases of sequencing data and approximately 91 million unique TCR sequences made up an early release that covered roughly 670 HLA-typed donors. Among the approximately 430 genotyped donors, roughly 80% belonged to the genetic ancestry cluster associated with self-reported Caucasian donors. The study was designed to test whether signatures of past pathogen exposure could be identified by cataloging public T cell receptors. Using immunosequencing, the study profiled T cell repertoires from 666 subjects and related those repertoires to cytomegalovirus serostatus. Along with the approximately 600-subject first cohort, a separate validation cohort of approximately 110 different subjects was used. High-throughput TCR immunosequencing, statistical association of individual TCRs with disease status, and machine learning were combined to predict cytomegalovirus infection status. To study patterns of TCR occurrence, a later analysis re-analyzed previously published TCR beta repertoires from just over 650 donors and added high-resolution HLA genotyping. Rather than using new phenotypic data, the later analysis identified candidate immune exposures from TCR beta sequences and from how often those sequences occurred across donors. To decide whether each TCR beta V gene segment behaved as functional or pseudogenic, an earlier analysis of approximately 590 of the donors relied on high-throughput TCR beta sequencing. Donor age, sex, ethnicity and CMV serostatus were compiled together with the repertoire data. Genome-wide SNP genotypes for about 60% of the roughly 670 donors were used in a later genetic analysis, which treated that subset as a discovery cohort. All discovery cohort repertoires had been generated using a single sequencing platform. Class I and class II HLA loci were covered by the typing at four-digit resolution. Typing coverage varied by locus: roughly 620-630 donors for A, B, C, DRB1 and DQB1; roughly 510 for DQA1; some 610 for DPA1; around 490 for DPB1. A handful of DR-DQ haplotypes were handled as single units for association and clustering because linkage in the cohort was strong. On average, 235,054 unique TCR beta nucleotide sequences were sequenced per donor among about 400 genotyped donors of the cohort, with approximately 18% of those sequences being non-productive.

Details on this clone: It lacks a known antigen. Base-call qualities are not available, and no considerably larger clone is one nucleotide away.

What the research found in general, with its limitations: When HLA alleles, especially DR and DQ, strongly co-occurred, TCR associations were difficult to assign to individual alleles. CMV serostatus was the only immune exposure information available for the cohort. A cluster of highly shared sequence variants was judged likely to be a technical artifact of the sequencing pipeline. Cytomegalovirus status was reported to be diagnosed by the classifier with high specificity and sensitivity in both the original and validation cohorts. A later analysis found that TCR association rates varied across HLA loci, with DRB1 alleles showing the most associated TCRs and HLA-C alleles the fewest. A few of the identified cytomegalovirus-associated TCR beta chains were confirmed in vitro to be specific for cytomegalovirus antigens. V-gene and J-gene trimming of TCR beta chains was associated with a missense DCLRE1C variant in a later genetic analysis, and the association was replicated in an independent cohort. Compared with the roughly 670-donor mean, donors in an Asian-associated ancestry cluster had fewer N-insertions in productive TCRs, according to a later genetic analysis. Most TCR sequences were observed very rarely across donors, whereas some public TCRs were present in many individuals. Broadly in line with IMGT annotations, most TCR beta V segments showed up in productive rearrangements about 87% or about 30% of the time in an earlier analysis of 450 to 750 of the donors. A later analysis reported that several top co-occurrence clusters appeared linked to parvovirus B19, influenza, CMV and Epstein-Barr virus. The cohort was sequenced for TCR beta chains only, and without alpha or paired-chain data the features that could be detected were limited. A total of 150 or so TCR beta chains were listed by the study as associated with cytomegalovirus. Some IMGT-functional V segments, including TRBV6-2 and TRBV6-3, could not be told apart with the 87-base-pair reads, so those segments were excluded. A later analysis found that HLA-associated TCR beta chains were more clonally expanded and had lower generation probabilities than equally common non-associated chains. Because HLA typing was unavailable for some donors at each locus, only the typed subset was used in association tests. The earlier analysis of around 600 of the donors excluded seventeen rarely observed V segments, including chromosome 9 orphons, because counts were too low. According to a later analysis, most CMV-associated TCR beta chains appeared to be HLA-restricted, and the HLA associations seemed to be driven largely by CMV exposure. A further reported finding was that TCR beta sequences accurately predicted the HLA-A and HLA-B alleles for most subjects in the first cohort. A later analysis associated 16,951 TCR beta sequences with specific HLA alleles at a false discovery rate of 0.05. Linkage disequilibrium might explain the correlated functional status among segregating V segments, but an unknown experimental factor could not be excluded. According to the authors, the approach could potentially be generalized to other disease states and immunological phenotypes. The presence/absence analyses assumed that sequencing depth was roughly uniform across donors, and that assumption may not be true.

The cohort was made up of hundreds of healthy bone marrow donors. At the time of sampling, all cohort members were nominally healthy, though unrecorded immune exposures were likely present. The donor tested CMV seropositive, placing the donor among the 250 to 300 seropositive members of the cohort. Every donor gave a peripheral blood sample, and the peripheral blood mononuclear cells from that sample were used for TCR beta sequencing. The Qiagen DNeasy Blood Extraction Kit was used to extract genomic DNA from the blood cell samples. The library was generated by the immunoSEQ multiplex PCR assay. A mixture of 60 forward primers for TCR Vbeta segments and 13 reverse primers for TCR Jbeta segments was used in the multiplex PCR. The CDR3 region of rearranged TCR beta genes was amplified from genomic DNA with a multiplex PCR assay. The Illumina HiSeq System was used to sequence the amplified TCR beta libraries as 87-base-pair reads. In the paper's pipeline: In a later analysis, approximately 74 million unique TCR beta chains were counted across the 500 to 850 repertoires, and around 10 million of these chains were shared by at least two donors. A nearest-neighbor algorithm error-corrected the raw reads and collapsed the reads into unique sequences, merging closely related sequences to remove PCR and sequencing errors. V, D and J gene segments were assigned by aligning CDR3 sequences to IMGT reference sequences. For a sequence to be retained, at least a six-nucleotide match to both a V gene segment and a J gene segment was required. Rearrangements were classified as productive when the CDR3 lacked stop codons and remained in frame with V and J, and all other rearrangements were classified as non-productive. CDR3 was defined by IMGT convention, running from the second conserved V-encoded cysteine to the conserved J-encoded phenylalanine. The earlier analysis of 500 to 650 of the donors excluded any sequence lacking an unambiguous match to a single V gene segment. In an earlier analysis of approximately 560 of the donors, a V segment was called functional when productive rearrangements were above 56.7%, and segregating when the standard deviation between donors exceeded 5%. A statistical classification framework was developed to diagnose cytomegalovirus status using the catalog of TCR beta chain sequences. In a later analysis, V and J genes were assigned by comparing TCR nucleotide sequences against IMGT/GENE-DB human TR gene sequences. Using the TCRdist pipeline, a later analysis assigned CDR3 sequences along with most-parsimonious VDJ recombination scenarios. In a later analysis, every TCR beta chain was defined by the combination of its CDR3 amino acid sequence and its V-gene family, and reads without a unique V-gene family were dropped. In a later analysis, some 600 highly shared, low-generation-probability nucleotide sequences were removed to address suspected cross-contamination and a sequencing artifact. A later analysis calculated a clonal expansion index for each public chain from normalized within-repertoire ranks of inferred template counts. Generation probabilities in a later analysis came from a VDJ recombination model fitted to out-of-frame rearrangements, and those results were checked against IGoR. Hypergeometric tests were used in a later analysis to score TCR-TCR, TCR-HLA and TCR-CMV co-occurrence, with a repertoire-size bias correction applied to the TCR pairs. In a later analysis, false discovery rates were estimated by permuting HLA or CMV assignments 20 times. In a later analysis, co-occurring TCRs were grouped using DBSCAN, with TCRdist sequence similarity added in when clustering inside HLA-allele-positive subsets. For co-occurrence clustering, repertoires with fewer than 30,000 or more than 120,000 public chains were excluded, along with five repertoires with anomalous nucleotide sharing. Imported from immuneACCESS, the table was reduced by TCRdb to in-frame sequences with V and J called. These copies leave out some clones; in studies compared against another copy, an unresolved V gene accounts for under half, and the cause of the remainder is not known. V and J calls and clone size are copied from that table; D and trimming were computed from the DNA. A total of fewer than 200,000 clones appear in this sample, 77% of them only once. The ten biggest clones cover around 3% of the sample.

CDR1 LNHDA and CDR2 SQIVND were looked up in the germline V gene (reference sequence). V is reduced by 10 bases and J by 3 bases, leaving a spacing of 4 bases between them. Measured from the cysteine to the phenylalanine, the CDR3 is 9 residues long. Solely the CDR3 DNA is kept, with 27 bases framed from the first base. This TCR was sampled from a woman aged 35 to 49 in good health and CMV-seropositive. The sequence links TRBV19 to TRBJ2-7; confidence is insufficient to name the D gene. Sequenced input: PBMCs. In nucleotide form, the sequence is TGTGCCACATTCTACGAGCAGTACTTC. This sequence encodes CATFYEQYF.